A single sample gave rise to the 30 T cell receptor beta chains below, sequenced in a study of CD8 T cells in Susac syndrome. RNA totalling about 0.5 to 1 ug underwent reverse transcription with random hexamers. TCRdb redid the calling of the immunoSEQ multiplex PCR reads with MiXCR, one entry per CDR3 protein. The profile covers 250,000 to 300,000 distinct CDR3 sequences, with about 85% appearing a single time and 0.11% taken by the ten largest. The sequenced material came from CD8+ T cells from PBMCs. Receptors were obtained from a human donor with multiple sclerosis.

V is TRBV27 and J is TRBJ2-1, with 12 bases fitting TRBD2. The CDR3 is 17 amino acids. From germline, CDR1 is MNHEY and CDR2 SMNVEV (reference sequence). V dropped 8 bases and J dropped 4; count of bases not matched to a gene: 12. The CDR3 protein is CASFRGTGTSGYNEQFF. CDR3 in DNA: TGTGCCAGCTTCAGGGGCACCGGGACTAGCGGGTACAATGAGCAGTTCTTC.

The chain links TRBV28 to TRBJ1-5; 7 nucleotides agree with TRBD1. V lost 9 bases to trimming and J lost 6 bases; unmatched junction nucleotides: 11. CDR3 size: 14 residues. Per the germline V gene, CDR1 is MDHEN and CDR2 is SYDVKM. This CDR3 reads CASLPHRGPQPQHF. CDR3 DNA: TGTGCCAGTTTACCCCACAGGGGTCCTCAGCCCCAGCATTTT.

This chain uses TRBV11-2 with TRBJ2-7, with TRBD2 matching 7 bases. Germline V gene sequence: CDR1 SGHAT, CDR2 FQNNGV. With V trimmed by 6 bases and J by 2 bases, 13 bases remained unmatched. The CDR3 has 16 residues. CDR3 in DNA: TGTGCCAGCAGTCTAGCGGCTAGGGATTTCACCTACGAGCAGTACTTC. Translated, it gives CASSLAARDFTYEQYF. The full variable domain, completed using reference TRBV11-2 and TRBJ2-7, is EAGVAQSPRYKIIEKRQSVAFWCNPISGHATLYWYQQILGQGPKLLIQFQNNGVVDDSQLPKDRFSAERLKGVDSTLKIQPAKLEDSAVYLCASSLAARDFTYEQYFGPGTRLTVT.

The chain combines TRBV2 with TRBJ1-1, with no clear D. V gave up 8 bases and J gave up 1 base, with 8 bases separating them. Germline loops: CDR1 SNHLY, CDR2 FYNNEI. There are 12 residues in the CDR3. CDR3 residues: CASVWTNTEAFF. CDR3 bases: TGTGCCAGCGTGTGGACGAACACTGAAGCTTTCTTT.

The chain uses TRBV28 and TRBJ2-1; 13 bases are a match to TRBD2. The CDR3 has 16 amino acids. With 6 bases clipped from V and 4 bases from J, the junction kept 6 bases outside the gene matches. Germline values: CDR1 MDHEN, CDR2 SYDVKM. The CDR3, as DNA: TGTGCCAGCAGATCGGGACTAGCGGGAAGTTACAATGAGCAGTTCTTC. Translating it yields CASRSGLAGSYNEQFF.

The CDR3 DNA follows: TGTGCCAGCAGCTTACGGGACAGGGGTTCAACTAATGAAAAACTGTTTTTT. Amino acid sequence: CASSLRDRGSTNEKLFF. V is TRBV7-6 and J is TRBJ1-4, with TRBD1 matching 10 bases. Germline loops: CDR1 SGHVS, CDR2 FNYEAQ. This CDR3 spans 17 amino acids. J gave up 0 bases and V 2 bases, and 3 bases lay outside the gene matches.

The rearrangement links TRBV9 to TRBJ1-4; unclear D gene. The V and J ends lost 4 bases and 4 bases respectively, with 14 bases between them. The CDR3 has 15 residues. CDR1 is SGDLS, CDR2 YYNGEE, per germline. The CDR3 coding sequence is TGTGCCAGCAGCCCCGGTGGAGGAATTAATGAAAAACTGTTTTTT. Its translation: CASSPGGGINEKLFF.

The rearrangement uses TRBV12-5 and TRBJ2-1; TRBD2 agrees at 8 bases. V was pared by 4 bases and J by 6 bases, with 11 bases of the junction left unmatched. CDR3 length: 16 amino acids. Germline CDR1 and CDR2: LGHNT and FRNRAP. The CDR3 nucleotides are TGTGCTAGTGGTTCCAACCCGGGACTAGTAGGCAATGAGCAGTTCTTC. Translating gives CASGSNPGLVGNEQFF. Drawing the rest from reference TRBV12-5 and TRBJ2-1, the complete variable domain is DARVTQTPRHKVTEMGQEVTMRCQPILGHNTVFWYRQTMMQGLELLAYFRNRAPLDDSGMPKDRFSAEMPDATLATLKIQPSEPRDSAVYFCASGSNPGLVGNEQFFGPGTRLTVL.

The CDR3 spells CAWVGREEAGELFF. The DNA of the CDR3 is TGTGCCTGGGTCGGGCGGGAGGAGGCCGGGGAGCTGTTTTTT. The rearrangement links TRBV30 to TRBJ2-2; 8 bases map to TRBD2. CDR1 and CDR2 (germline): GTSNPN, SVGIG (reference sequence). The CDR3 contains 14 residues. J gave up 6 bases and V 5 bases, and 8 bases lay outside the gene matches. The full variable domain, completed using reference TRBV30 and TRBJ2-2, is SQTIHQWPATLVQPVGSPLSLECTVEGTSNPNLYWYRQAAGRGLQLLFYSVGIGQISSEVPQNLSASRPQDRQFILSSKKLLLSDSGFYLCAWVGREEAGELFFGEGSRLTVL.

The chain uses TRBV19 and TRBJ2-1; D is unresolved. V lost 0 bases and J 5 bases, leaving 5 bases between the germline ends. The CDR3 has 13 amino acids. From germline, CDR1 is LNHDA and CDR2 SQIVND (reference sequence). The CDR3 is CASSIDRNNEQFF. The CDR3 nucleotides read TGTGCCAGTAGTATAGACCGAAACAATGAGCAGTTCTTC.

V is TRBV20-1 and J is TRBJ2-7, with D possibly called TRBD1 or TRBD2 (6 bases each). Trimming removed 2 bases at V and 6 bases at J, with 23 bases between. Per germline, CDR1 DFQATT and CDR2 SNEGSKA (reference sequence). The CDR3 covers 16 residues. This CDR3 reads CSARPRRGGYGIEQYF. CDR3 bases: TGCAGTGCTAGACCCCGGAGAGGGGGGTACGGTATCGAGCAGTACTTC.

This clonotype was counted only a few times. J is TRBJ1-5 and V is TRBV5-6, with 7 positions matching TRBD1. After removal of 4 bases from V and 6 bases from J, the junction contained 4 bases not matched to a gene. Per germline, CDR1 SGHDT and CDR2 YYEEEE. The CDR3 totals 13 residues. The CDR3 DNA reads TGTGCCAGCAGCATGACAGGGCTTCAGCCCCAGCATTTT. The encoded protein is CASSMTGLQPQHF.

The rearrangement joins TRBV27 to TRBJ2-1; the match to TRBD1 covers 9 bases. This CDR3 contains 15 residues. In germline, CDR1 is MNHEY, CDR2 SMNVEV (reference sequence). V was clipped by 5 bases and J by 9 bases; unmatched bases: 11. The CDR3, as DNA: TGTGCCAGCAGTCCCGGGACAGGGAATAATGGTGAGCAGTTCTTC. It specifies CASSPGTGNNGEQFF.

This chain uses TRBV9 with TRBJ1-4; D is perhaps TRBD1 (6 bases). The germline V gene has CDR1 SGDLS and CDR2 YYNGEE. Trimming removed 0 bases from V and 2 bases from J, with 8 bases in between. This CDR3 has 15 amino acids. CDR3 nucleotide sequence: TGTGCCAGCAGCGTAGGACAGGTCACTAATGAAAAACTGTTTTTT. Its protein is CASSVGQVTNEKLFF.

The CDR3 coding sequence is TGTGCCAGCAGCCAAGATGACGCGGACTACGAGCAGTACTTC. Translating gives CASSQDDADYEQYF. The rearrangement links TRBV3-1 to TRBJ2-7; D call uncertain. The V gene's germline CDR1 is LGHDT and CDR2 YNNKEL (reference sequence). CDR3 length equals 14 residues. Trimming stripped 0 bases from V and 3 bases from J, with 9 bases between.

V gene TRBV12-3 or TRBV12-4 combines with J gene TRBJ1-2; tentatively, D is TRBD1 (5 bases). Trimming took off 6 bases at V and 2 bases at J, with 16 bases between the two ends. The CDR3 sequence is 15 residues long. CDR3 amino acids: CASSHRGDGNYGYTF. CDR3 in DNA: TGTGCCAGCAGCCACCGAGGGGACGGAAACTATGGCTACACCTTC.

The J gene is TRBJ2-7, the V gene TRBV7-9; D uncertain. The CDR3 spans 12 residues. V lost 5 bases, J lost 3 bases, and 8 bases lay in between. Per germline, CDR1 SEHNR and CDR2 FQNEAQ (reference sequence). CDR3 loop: CASSRPYYEQYF. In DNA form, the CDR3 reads TGTGCCAGCAGCCGCCCATACTACGAGCAGTACTTC.

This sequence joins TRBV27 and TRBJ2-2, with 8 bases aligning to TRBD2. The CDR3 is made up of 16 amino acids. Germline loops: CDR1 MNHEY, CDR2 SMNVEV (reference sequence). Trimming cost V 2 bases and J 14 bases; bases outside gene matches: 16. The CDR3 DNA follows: TGTGCCAGCAGTTTAGTACTAGCGGAAGGCCACGGCGATCTGTTTTTT. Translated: CASSLVLAEGHGDLFF.

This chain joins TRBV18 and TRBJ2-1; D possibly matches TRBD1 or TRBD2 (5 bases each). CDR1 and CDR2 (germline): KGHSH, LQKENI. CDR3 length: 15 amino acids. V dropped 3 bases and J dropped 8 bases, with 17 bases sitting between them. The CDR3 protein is CASSPVSLRGDEQFF. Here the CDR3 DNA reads TGTGCCAGCTCACCGGTCAGTTTAAGAGGGGATGAGCAGTTCTTC.

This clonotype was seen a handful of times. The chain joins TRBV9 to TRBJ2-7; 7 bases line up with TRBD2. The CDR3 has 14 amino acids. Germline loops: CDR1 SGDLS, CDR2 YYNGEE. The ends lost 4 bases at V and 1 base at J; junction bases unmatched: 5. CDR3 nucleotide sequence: TGTGCCAGCAGCCCTCAGCGGGATTCCTACGAGCAGTACTTC. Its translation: CASSPQRDSYEQYF.

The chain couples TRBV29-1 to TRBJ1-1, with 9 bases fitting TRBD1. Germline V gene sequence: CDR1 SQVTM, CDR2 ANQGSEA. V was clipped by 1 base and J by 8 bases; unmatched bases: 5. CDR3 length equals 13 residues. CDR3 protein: CSVEVTGQGEAFF. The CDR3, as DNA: TGCAGCGTTGAAGTTACGGGACAGGGAGAAGCTTTCTTT.

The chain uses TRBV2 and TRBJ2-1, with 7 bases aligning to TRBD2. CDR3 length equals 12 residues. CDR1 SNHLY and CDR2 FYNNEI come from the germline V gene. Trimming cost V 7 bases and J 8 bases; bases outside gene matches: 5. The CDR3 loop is CASTKTSYEQFF. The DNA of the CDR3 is TGTGCCAGCACCAAGACTAGCTATGAGCAGTTCTTC.

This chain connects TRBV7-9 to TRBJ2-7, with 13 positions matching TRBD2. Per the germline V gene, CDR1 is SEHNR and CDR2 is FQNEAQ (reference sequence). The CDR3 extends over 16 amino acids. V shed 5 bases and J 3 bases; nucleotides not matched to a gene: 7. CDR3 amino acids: CASSPGTSGNYYEQYF. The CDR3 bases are TGTGCCAGCAGCCCTGGGACTAGCGGGAATTACTACGAGCAGTACTTC.

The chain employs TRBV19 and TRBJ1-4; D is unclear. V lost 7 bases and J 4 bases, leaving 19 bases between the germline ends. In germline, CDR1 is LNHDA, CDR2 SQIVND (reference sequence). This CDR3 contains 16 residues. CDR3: CASKSNNGDINEKLFF. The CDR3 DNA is TGTGCCAGTAAAAGTAACAACGGGGATATTAATGAAAAACTGTTTTTT.

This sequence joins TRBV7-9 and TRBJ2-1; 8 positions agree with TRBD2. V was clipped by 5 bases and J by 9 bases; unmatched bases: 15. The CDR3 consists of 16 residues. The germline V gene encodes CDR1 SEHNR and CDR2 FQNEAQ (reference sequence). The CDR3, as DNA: TGTGCCAGCAGCCCGACCGGCGGGACTAGGGCTACTGAGCAGTTCTTC. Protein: CASSPTGGTRATEQFF.

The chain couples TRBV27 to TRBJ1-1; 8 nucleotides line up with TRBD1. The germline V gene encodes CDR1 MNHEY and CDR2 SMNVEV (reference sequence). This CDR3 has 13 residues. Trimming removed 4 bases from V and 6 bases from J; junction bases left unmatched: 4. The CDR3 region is CASSSQGAPEAFF. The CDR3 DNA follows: TGTGCCAGCAGTTCCCAGGGGGCGCCTGAAGCTTTCTTT.

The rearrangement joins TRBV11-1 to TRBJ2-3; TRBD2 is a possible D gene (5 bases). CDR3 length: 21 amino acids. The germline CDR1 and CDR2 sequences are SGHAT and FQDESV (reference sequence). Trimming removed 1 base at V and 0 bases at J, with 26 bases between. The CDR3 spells CASSLEAVEGIVGASTDTQYF. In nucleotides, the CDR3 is TGTGCCAGCAGCTTAGAGGCCGTAGAGGGAATCGTCGGAGCCAGCACAGATACGCAGTATTTT.

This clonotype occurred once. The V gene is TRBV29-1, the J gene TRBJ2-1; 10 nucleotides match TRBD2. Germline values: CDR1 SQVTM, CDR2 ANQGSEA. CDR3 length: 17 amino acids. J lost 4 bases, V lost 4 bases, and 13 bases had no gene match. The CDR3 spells CSVAAVVSGRVYNEQFF. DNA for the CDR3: TGCAGCGTTGCTGCTGTGGTAAGCGGGAGGGTATACAATGAGCAGTTCTTC.

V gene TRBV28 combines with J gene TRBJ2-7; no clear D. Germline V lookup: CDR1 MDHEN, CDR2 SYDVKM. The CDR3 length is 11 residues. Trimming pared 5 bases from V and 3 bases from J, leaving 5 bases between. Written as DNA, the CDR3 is TGTGCCAGCAGTAACGTCTACGAGCAGTACTTC. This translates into CASSNVYEQYF.

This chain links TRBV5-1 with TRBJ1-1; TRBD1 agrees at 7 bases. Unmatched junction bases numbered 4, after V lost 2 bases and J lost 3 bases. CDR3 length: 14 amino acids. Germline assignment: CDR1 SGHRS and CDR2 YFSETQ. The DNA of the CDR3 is TGCGCCAGCAGCTTTGTGGACAGGTACACTGAAGCTTTCTTT. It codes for CASSFVDRYTEAFF. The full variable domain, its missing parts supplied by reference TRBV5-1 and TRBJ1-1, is KAGVTQTPRYLIKTRGQQVTLSCSPISGHRSVSWYQQTPGQGLQFLFEYFSETQRNKGNFPGRFSGRQFSNSRSEMNVSTLELGDSALYLCASSFVDRYTEAFFGQGTRLTVV.